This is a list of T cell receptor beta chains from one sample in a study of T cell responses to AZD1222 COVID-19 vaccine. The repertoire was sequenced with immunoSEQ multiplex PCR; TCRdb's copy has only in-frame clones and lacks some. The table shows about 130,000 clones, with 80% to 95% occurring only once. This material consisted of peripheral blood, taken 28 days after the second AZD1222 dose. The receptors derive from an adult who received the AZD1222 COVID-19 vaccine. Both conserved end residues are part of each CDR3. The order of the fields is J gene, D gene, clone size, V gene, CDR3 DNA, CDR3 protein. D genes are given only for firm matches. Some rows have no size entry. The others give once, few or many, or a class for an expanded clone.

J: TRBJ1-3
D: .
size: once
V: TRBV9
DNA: TGTGCCAGCAGCGTAGGCACTGACTCTGGAAACACCATATATTTT
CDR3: CASSVGTDSGNTIYF

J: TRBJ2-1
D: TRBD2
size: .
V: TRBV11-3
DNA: TGTGCCAGCAGCTCACTAGCGGGAGCCTACAATGAGCAGTTCTTC
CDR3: CASSSLAGAYNEQFF

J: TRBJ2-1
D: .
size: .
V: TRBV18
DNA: TGTGCCAGCTCACCTAGGGGGGATGAGCAGTTCTTC
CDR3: CASSPRGDEQFF

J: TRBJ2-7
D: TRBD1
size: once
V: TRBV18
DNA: TGTGCCAGCTCACCCCTGACAGGGGACGAGCAGTACTTC
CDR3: CASSPLTGDEQYF

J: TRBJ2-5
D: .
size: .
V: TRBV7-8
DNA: TGTGCCAGCAGCTTATTTGGGGGTAAAGAGACCCAGTACTTC
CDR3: CASSLFGGKETQYF

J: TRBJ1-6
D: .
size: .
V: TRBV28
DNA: TGTGCCAGCAGTTTATTTCAGGGGTATAATTCACCCCTCCACTTT
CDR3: CASSLFQGYNSPLHF

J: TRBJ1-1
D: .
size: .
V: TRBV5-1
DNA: TGCGCCAGCAGCTTTAGACCGGCAGGGAACACTGAAGCTTTCTTT
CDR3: CASSFRPAGNTEAFF

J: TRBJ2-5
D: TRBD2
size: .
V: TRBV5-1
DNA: TGCGCCAGCAGCCGGGGGGAGCAAGAGACCCAGTACTTC
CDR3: CASSRGEQETQYF

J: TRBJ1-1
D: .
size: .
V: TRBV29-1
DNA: TGCAGCGTCCCGACAGTAGCGGGGATGAACACTGAAGCTTTCTTT
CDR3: CSVPTVAGMNTEAFF

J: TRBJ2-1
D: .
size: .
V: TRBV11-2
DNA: TGTGCCAGCAGCTTAGGATCCTGGCGGGGAATTGGGGATGAGCAGTTCTTC
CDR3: CASSLGSWRGIGDEQFF

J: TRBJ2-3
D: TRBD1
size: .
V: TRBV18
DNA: TGTGCCAGCTCACCCCCGACAGGGGCAGATACGCAGTATTTT
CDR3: CASSPPTGADTQYF

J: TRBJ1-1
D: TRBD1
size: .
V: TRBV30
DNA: TGTGCCTGGAGTTCAGGGACAGGTGAAGCTTTCTTT
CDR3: CAWSSGTGEAFF

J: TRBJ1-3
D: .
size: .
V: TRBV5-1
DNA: TGCGCCAGCAGCTTGGAAGGTTCTAGGGGGAACGGAAACACCATATATTTT
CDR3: CASSLEGSRGNGNTIYF

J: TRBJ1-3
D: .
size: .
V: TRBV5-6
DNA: TGTGCCAGCAGCTTGAGTGCAGCGGGAGGAAACACCATATATTTT
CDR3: CASSLSAAGGNTIYF

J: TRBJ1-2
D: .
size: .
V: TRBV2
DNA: TGTGCCAGCTCTTCGGGGGCGGGGTATGGCTACACCTTC
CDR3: CASSSGAGYGYTF

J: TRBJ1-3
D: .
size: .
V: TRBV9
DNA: TGTGCCAGCAGCGTAGAGGGAGGGTTCGGAAACACCATATATTTT
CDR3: CASSVEGGFGNTIYF

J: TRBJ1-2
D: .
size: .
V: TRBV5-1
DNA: TGCGCCAGCAGCTTGTCGGGGGCCGGTGCCTATGGCTACACCTTC
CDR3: CASSLSGAGAYGYTF

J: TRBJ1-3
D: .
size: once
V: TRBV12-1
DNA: TGTGCCAGCAGTATTAACGGGACTTCTGGAAACACCATATATTTT
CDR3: CASSINGTSGNTIYF

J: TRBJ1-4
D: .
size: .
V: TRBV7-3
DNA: TGTGCCAGCAGCCCCCGGCCGGGGGAAAAACTGTTTTTT
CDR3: CASSPRPGEKLFF

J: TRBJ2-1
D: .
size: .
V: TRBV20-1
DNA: TGCAGTGCTGCAGGGTATCTTGAGCAGTTCTTC
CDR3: CSAAGYLEQFF

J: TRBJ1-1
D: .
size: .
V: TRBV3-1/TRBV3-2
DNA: TGTGCCAGCAGCCAAGGGGCGGGTACTAACACTGAAGCTTTCTTT
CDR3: CASSQGAGTNTEAFF

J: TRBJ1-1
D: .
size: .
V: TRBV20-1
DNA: TGCAGTGCTAGTGGGGGCCCGCACACTGAAGCTTTCTTT
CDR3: CSASGGPHTEAFF

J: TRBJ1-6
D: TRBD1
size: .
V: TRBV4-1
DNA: TGCGCCAGCAGCCAACTACGGGGACAGGGGGTTCCGACCCTCCACTTT
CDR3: CASSQLRGQGVPTLHF

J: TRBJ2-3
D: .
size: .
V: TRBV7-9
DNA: TGTGCCAGCAGCTTAATCAGCACAGATACGCAGTATTTT
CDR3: CASSLISTDTQYF

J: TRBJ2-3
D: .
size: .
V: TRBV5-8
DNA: TGTGCCAGCAGCTTGGACCCCGGGACGGTTAGCACAGATACGCAGTATTTT
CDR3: CASSLDPGTVSTDTQYF

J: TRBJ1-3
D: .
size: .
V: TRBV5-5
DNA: TGTGCCAGCAGCCCACCTAGGGCCTCTGGAAACACCATATATTTT
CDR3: CASSPPRASGNTIYF

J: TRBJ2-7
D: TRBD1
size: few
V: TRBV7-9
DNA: TGTGCCAGCAGTGACAGGGGGCACGAGCAGTACTTC
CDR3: CASSDRGHEQYF

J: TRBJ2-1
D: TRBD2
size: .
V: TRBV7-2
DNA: TGTGCCAGCAGGGGGGACTATCCTTACAATGAGCAGTTCTTC
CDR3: CASRGDYPYNEQFF

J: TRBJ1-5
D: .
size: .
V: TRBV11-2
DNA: TGTGCCAGCAGCTACGAAGCAGATCAGCCCCAGCATTTT
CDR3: CASSYEADQPQHF

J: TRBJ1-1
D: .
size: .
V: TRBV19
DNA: TGTGCCAGTAGTATGGGGTTAGAAGCTTTCTTT
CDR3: CASSMGLEAFF

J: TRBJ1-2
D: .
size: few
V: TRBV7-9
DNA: TGTGCCACCAACAACAACTATGGCTACACCTTC
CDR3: CATNNNYGYTF

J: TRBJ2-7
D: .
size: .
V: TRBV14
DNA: TGTGCCAGCAGCCCGAGGGGGTTTGGCGAGCAGTACTTC
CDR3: CASSPRGFGEQYF

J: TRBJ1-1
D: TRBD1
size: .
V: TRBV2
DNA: TGTGCCGTTCCTCGGGACAGGGCCACTGAAGCTTTCTTT
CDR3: CAVPRDRATEAFF

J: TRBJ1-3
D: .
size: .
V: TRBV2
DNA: TGTGCCAGCAGTGAAGCGATAGGATTCGGAAACACCATATATTTT
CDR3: CASSEAIGFGNTIYF

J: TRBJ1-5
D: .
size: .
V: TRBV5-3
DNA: TGTGCCAGAAGCTTGGCACCTGGGCCCCAGCCCCAGCATTTT
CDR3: CARSLAPGPQPQHF

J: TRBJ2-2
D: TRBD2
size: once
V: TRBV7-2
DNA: TGTGCCAGCAGCTTTCGGACTAGCGGGAGTGGCGGGGAGCTGTTTTTT
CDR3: CASSFRTSGSGGELFF